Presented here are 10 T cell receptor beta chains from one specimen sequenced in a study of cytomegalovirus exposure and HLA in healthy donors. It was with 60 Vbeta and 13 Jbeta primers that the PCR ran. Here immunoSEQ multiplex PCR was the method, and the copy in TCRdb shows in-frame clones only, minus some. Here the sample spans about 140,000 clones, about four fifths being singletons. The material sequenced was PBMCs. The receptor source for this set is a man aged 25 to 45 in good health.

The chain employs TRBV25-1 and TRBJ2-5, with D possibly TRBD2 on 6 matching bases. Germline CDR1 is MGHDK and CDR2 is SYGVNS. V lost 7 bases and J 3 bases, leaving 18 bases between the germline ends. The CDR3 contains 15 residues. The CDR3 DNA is TGTGCCAGCATATATAGCGGAGCCCAAAAAGAGACCCAGTACTTC. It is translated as CASIYSGAQKETQYF.

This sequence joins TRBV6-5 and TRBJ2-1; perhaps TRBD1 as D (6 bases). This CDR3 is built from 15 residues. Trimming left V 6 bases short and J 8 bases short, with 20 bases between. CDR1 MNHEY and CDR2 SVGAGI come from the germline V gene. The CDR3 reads CASSYPAGEDDEQFF. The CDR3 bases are TGTGCCAGCAGCTATCCGGCAGGGGAAGACGATGAGCAGTTCTTC.

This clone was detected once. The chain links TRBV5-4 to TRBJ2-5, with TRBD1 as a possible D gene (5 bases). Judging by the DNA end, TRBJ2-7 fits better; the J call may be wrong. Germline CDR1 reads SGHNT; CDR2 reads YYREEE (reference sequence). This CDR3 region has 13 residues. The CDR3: CASRTAGSYEQYF. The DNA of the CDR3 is TGTGCCAGCAGGACAGCCGGCTCCTACGAGCAGTACTTC.

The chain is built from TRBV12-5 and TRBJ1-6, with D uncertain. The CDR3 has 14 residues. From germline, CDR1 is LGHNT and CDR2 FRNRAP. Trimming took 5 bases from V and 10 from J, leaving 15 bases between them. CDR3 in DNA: TGTGCTAGTGGTCCCTTGGGCCCCCGGTCACCCCTCCACTTT. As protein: CASGPLGPRSPLHF.

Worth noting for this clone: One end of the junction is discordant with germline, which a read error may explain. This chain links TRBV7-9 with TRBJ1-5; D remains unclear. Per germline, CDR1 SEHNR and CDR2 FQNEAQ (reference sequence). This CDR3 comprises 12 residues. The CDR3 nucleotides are TGTTCCAGCAGCCGAGGTGATCAGCCCCAGCATTTT. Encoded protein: CSSSRGDQPQHF.

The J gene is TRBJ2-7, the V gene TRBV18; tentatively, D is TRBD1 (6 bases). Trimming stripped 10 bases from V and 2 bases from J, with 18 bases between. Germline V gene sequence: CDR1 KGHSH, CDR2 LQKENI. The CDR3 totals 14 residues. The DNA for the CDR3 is TGTGCCACCTCGCCCAGGGACACCCCCTACGAGCAGTACTTC. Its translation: CATSPRDTPYEQYF.

CDR3 sequence (DNA): TGTGCCAGCAGTTCCGTGACTAGCGGGCATCCAGGCAGCACAGATACGCAGTATTTT. Translation gives CASSSVTSGHPGSTDTQYF. The chain is built from TRBV27 and TRBJ2-3, with 10 bases identical to TRBD2. This CDR3 region has 19 residues. The J segment lost 0 bases and the V segment lost 4 bases, leaving 13 bases of the junction unmatched. Germline CDR1 is MNHEY and CDR2 is SMNVEV (reference sequence).

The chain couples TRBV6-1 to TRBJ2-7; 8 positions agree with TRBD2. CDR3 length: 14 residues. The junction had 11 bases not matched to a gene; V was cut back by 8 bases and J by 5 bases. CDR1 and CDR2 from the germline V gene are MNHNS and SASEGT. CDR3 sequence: CASSAGGARDEQYF. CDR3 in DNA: TGTGCCAGCTCCGCGGGAGGAGCGCGCGACGAGCAGTACTTC.

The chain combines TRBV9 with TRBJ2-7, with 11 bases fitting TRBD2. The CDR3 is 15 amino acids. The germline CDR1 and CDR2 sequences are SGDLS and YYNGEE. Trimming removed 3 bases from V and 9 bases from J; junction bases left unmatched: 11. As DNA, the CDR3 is TGTGCCAGCAGCGAGACTAGCGGGACTTCCTCGGGGCAGTACTTC. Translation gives CASSETSGTSSGQYF.

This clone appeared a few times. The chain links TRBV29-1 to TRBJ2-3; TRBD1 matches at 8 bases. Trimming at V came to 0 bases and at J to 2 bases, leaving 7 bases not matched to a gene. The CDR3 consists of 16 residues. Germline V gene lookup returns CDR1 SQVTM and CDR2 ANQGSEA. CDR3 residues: CSVEDWRQGATDTQYF. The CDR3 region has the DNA TGCAGCGTTGAAGATTGGCGTCAGGGGGCCACAGATACGCAGTATTTT.